What follows is one TCR beta chain and its context. The sample comes from a study of blood T cell repertoires in COVID-19. The CDR3 sequence is 20 residues long. Participants came from about 24 US areas, aged about 18 to 95 years. Clinical history reported by participants formed the basis on which cohorts were assigned. Recovered status applied to Cohort 3 donors who had two consecutive negative PCRs. It also applied to those with clearance or with symptom resolution. Study processing details: Researchers report that nucleated cell counts were estimated from reference gene primer amplification. Measured with immunoSEQ multiplex PCR; TCRdb has only the in-frame clones, and not every one. V, J and clone size are taken as reported in that table, and D and trimming were inferred from the DNA itself. The sample has approximately 450,000 clones, 85% to 90% seen once.

This chain uses TRBV21-1 with TRBJ2-7; TRBD2 is taken as the D call from the table, unchecked against the DNA. TRBV21-1 is designated a pseudogene. The sequence derives from a man younger than 40 who had recovered from COVID-19. Source material: PBMCs or T cells enriched from blood (not recorded which). CDR3 bases: TGTGCCAGCAGCAAAGTCCTGCGGTTATGGACTAGCGGGACGACCTACGAGCAGTACTTC. It is translated as CASSKVLRLWTSGTTYEQYF.